This TCR beta chain was found in a study of T cells after somatic rescue of genetic block. Only in-frame clones appear in the TCRdb table, and some are missing; sequencing was by immunoSEQ multiplex PCR. The sample includes around 50,000 clones, 90% to 97% seen only once; the top ten take approximately 0.07%. The germline gives CDR1 LNHNV, CDR2 YYDKDF (reference sequence). This CDR3 is 15 amino acids long. The ends were cut back, 3 bases at V and 7 bases at J, with 16 bases in the middle. Sequences were obtained from peripheral blood mononuclear cells (PBMCs). The V and J genes are TRBV15 and TRBJ2-4; D gene unclear. The source of this sequence is a child under three years old. The CDR3 reads CATSSSWREGNIQYF. CDR3 nucleotide sequence: TGTGCCACCAGCAGCTCCTGGAGAGAAGGGAACATTCAGTACTTC.